Following are 26 T cell receptor beta chains from one sample sequenced in a study of blood T cell repertoires in COVID-19. Profiling relied on immunoSEQ multiplex PCR, and the TCRdb table lists in-frame clones only, not all of them. The sample yields 45,000 to 65,000 clones, over 70% seen once. What was sequenced was peripheral blood. The receptors here all came from a human donor in a cohort sampled during active COVID-19.

The V call is TRBV6-5, the J call TRBJ2-7, with D possibly TRBD2 on 5 matching bases. V shed 2 bases and J shed 0 bases, with 5 bases lying between them. Germline CDR1 MNHEY, CDR2 SVGAGI. This CDR3 is 13 amino acids long. CDR3 nucleotides: TGTGCCAGCAGTTACACTAGCTCCTACGAGCAGTACTTC. It translates to CASSYTSSYEQYF.

This clone was seen a single time. The chain joins TRBV7-7 to TRBJ2-7; possible D gene TRBD1, 6 bases. Germline V lookup: CDR1 SSHAT, CDR2 FNYEAQ (reference sequence). With 5 bases removed from V and 6 bases from J, the gap between germline ends came to 14 bases. This CDR3 is 13 amino acids long. For the CDR3, the DNA is TGTGCCAGCAGCCCGGCACAGGGCCTCGAGCAGTACTTC. Amino acids: CASSPAQGLEQYF. The whole variable domain, filled in from reference TRBV7-7 and TRBJ2-7, reads GAGVSQSPRYKVTKRGQDVTLRCDPISSHATLYWYQQALGQGPEFLTYFNYEAQPDKSGLPSDRFSAERPEGSISTLTIQRTEQRDSAMYRCASSPAQGLEQYFGPGTRLTVT.

V usage is TRBV2 and J usage is TRBJ2-1; 10 nucleotides align to TRBD2. In germline, CDR1 is SNHLY, CDR2 FYNNEI. The CDR3 totals 19 residues. J was trimmed by 3 bases and V by 1 base; bases with no gene match: 12. CDR3 coding DNA: TGTGCCAGCAGTGAAGACTATCCACCTAGCGGGGGCAACTACAATGAGCAGTTCTTC. Translating gives CASSEDYPPSGGNYNEQFF.

The gene calls are TRBV6-1 and TRBJ2-7; possibly TRBD1 for D (7 bases). V was clipped by 2 bases and J by 1 base, with 12 bases between them. The CDR3 covers 15 residues. Germline values: CDR1 MNHNS, CDR2 SASEGT. CDR3 loop: CASSETAGGSYEQYF. CDR3 bases: TGTGCCAGCAGTGAAACGGCAGGGGGGTCCTACGAGCAGTACTTC.

The CDR3, as DNA: TGCGCCAGCAGCCAAGAGGCGGGGGGACTAGCCAAAAACATTCAGTACTTC. It specifies CASSQEAGGLAKNIQYF. This chain links TRBV4-3 with TRBJ2-4, with 8 bases aligning to TRBD2. CDR1 and CDR2 (germline): LGHNA, YSLEER. Germline trimming cut 0 bases from V and 0 bases from J; bases unmatched to any gene: 4. This CDR3 is built from 17 residues.

J is TRBJ2-5 and V is TRBV6-1; 10 bases line up with TRBD2. V shed 3 bases, J shed 5 bases, and the junction held 9 bases outside the gene matches. The CDR3 has 16 residues. In germline, CDR1 is MNHNS, CDR2 SASEGT. The CDR3 reads CASSEEVAGGRETQYF. In DNA, the CDR3 is TGTGCCAGCAGTGAGGAGGTAGCGGGAGGCAGGGAGACCCAGTACTTC.

The rearrangement joins TRBV6-5 to TRBJ1-2; tentative D call: TRBD1 (6 bases). Germline lookup yields CDR1 MNHEY and CDR2 SVGAGI. The CDR3 loop spans 13 amino acids. V was shortened by 5 bases and J by 5 bases, with 12 bases between the two germline ends. The DNA of the CDR3 is TGTGCCAGCAGTCCCCAGGGGACGTATGGCTACACCTTC. Its protein is CASSPQGTYGYTF.

This rearrangement joins TRBV5-1 to TRBJ1-5; tentatively, D is TRBD1 (5 bases). This CDR3 spans 15 amino acids. Germline V gene sequence: CDR1 SGHRS, CDR2 YFSETQ. V gave up 2 bases and J gave up 2 bases, with 11 bases separating them. The CDR3 spells CASSFGGFGNQPQHF. DNA of the CDR3: TGCGCCAGCAGCTTCGGGGGATTCGGCAATCAGCCCCAGCATTTT.

This clone showed up just a few times. The rearrangement uses TRBV5-4 and TRBJ1-6; D remains ambiguous. The germline CDR1 and CDR2 sequences are SGHNT and YYREEE (reference sequence). V was cut by 1 base and J by 9 bases, with 17 bases left in between. This CDR3 contains 16 residues. CDR3 region: CASSLSSVPGISPLHF. The CDR3 DNA sequence: TGTGCCAGCAGCTTGTCTTCGGTCCCGGGGATTTCACCCCTCCACTTT. The whole variable domain, remainder taken from reference TRBV5-4 and TRBJ1-6, is ETGVTQSPTHLIKTRGQQVTLRCSSQSGHNTVSWYQQALGQGPQFIFQYYREEENGRGNFPPRFSGLQFPNYSSELNVNALELDDSALYLCASSLSSVPGISPLHFGNGTRLTVT.

In this sample, this clone turned up once. The CDR3 protein is CASRGGIGTDTQYF. For the CDR3, the DNA is TGTGCCAGCCGTGGCGGTATCGGCACAGATACGCAGTATTTT. The chain has TRBV18 and TRBJ2-3; D unclear. From germline, CDR1 is KGHSH and CDR2 LQKENI. Trimming left V 8 bases short and J 1 base short, with 13 bases between. The length of the CDR3 is 14 residues.

The CDR3 region is CASSLALPGTGGAKNIQYF. DNA for the CDR3: TGTGCCAGCAGCTTAGCTCTTCCGGGGACAGGGGGAGCCAAAAACATTCAGTACTTC. V usage is TRBV7-2 and J usage is TRBJ2-4; 11 nucleotides line up with TRBD1. Germline CDR1 is SGHTA and CDR2 is FQGNSA. The CDR3 is 19 amino acids. Unmatched junction bases numbered 7, after V lost 0 bases and J lost 0 bases.

The chain uses TRBV7-9 and TRBJ2-1, with 9 bases fitting TRBD2. The CDR3 consists of 15 residues. Germline V lookup: CDR1 SEHNR, CDR2 FQNEAQ (reference sequence). Germline trimming cut 5 bases from V and 7 bases from J; bases unmatched to any gene: 9. CDR3 protein: CASSRGGASFNEQFF. DNA of the CDR3: TGTGCCAGCAGCCGCGGGGGGGCCTCTTTTAATGAGCAGTTCTTC.

This chain connects TRBV7-9 to TRBJ1-6; D gene ambiguous. The V and J ends lost 5 bases and 3 bases respectively, with 11 bases between them. Germline loops: CDR1 SEHNR, CDR2 FQNEAQ (reference sequence). CDR3 length equals 15 residues. In DNA, the CDR3 is TGTGCCAGCAGCCAATACGGAGACTATAATTCACCCCTCCACTTT. This gives the protein CASSQYGDYNSPLHF.

V is TRBV5-6 and J is TRBJ1-5; the match to TRBD1 covers 8 bases. V lost 3 bases, J lost 3 bases, and 5 bases stayed unmatched. Germline CDR1 SGHDT, CDR2 YYEEEE. CDR3 size: 15 residues. Written as DNA, the CDR3 is TGTGCCAGCAGCTCGGACAGGGAATTCAATCAGCCCCAGCATTTT. It translates to CASSSDREFNQPQHF.

This sequence joins TRBV7-9 and TRBJ2-3, with D possibly being TRBD1 (7 bases). Germline values: CDR1 SEHNR, CDR2 FQNEAQ (reference sequence). The CDR3 sequence is 17 residues long. The ends were cut back, 5 bases at V and 0 bases at J, with 18 bases in the middle. In DNA, the CDR3 is TGTGCCAGCAGCCCCAGGGGGGACCCTACTAGCACAGATACGCAGTATTTT. This sequence encodes CASSPRGDPTSTDTQYF. Full variable domain (rest looked up from reference TRBV7-9 and TRBJ2-3): DTGVSQNPRHKITKRGQNVTFRCDPISEHNRLYWYRQTLGQGPEFLTYFQNEAQLEKSRLLSDRFSAERPKGSFSTLEIQRTEQGDSAMYLCASSPRGDPTSTDTQYFGPGTRLTVL.

This clone was found once. The chain employs TRBV19 and TRBJ2-3; 10 bases are a match to TRBD2. Germline V gives CDR1 LNHDA, CDR2 SQIVND (reference sequence). V lost 2 bases to trimming and J lost 0 bases; unmatched junction nucleotides: 5. The CDR3 is 17 residues long. The CDR3: CASSILAGGQSTDTQYF. The DNA of the CDR3 is TGTGCCAGTAGTATATTAGCGGGGGGCCAAAGCACAGATACGCAGTATTTT.

The chain uses TRBV6-6 and TRBJ2-7; the match to TRBD2 covers 12 bases. The V and J ends lost 4 bases and 2 bases, in that order; junction bases with no gene match: 3. The germline V gene has CDR1 MNHNY and CDR2 SVGAGI (reference sequence). The CDR3 sequence is 15 residues long. Written as DNA, the CDR3 is TGTGCCAGCAGTTCCCGGACTAGCGGGACCTACGAGCAGTACTTC. Translation: CASSSRTSGTYEQYF.

The CDR3 region is CASSLVGTLQPQHF. The CDR3 nucleotides read TGTGCCAGCAGTTTGGTAGGGACTCTCCAGCCCCAGCATTTT. The rearrangement joins TRBV27 to TRBJ1-5; TRBD1 is a possible D gene (5 bases). Germline V lookup: CDR1 MNHEY, CDR2 SMNVEV (reference sequence). V was clipped by 3 bases and J by 7 bases, with 13 bases between them. The CDR3 is 14 residues long.

V gene TRBV5-1 combines with J gene TRBJ2-6; tentative D call: TRBD1 (5 bases). This CDR3 spans 15 amino acids. Trimming shortened V by 6 bases and J by 2 bases, and 12 bases separated the two germline ends. Germline V gives CDR1 SGHRS, CDR2 YFSETQ. The CDR3 loop is CASTPTGTGANVLTF. Here the CDR3 DNA reads TGCGCCAGCACCCCCACAGGTACTGGGGCCAACGTCCTGACTTTC.

The gene calls are TRBV27 and TRBJ1-1; D is unclear. The CDR3 loop spans 14 amino acids. Germline CDR1 MNHEY, CDR2 SMNVEV (reference sequence). Trimming took off 3 bases at V and 1 base at J, with 9 bases between the two ends. CDR3 sequence (DNA): TGTGCCAGCAGTTTTCTTTCCCGGAACACTGAAGCTTTCTTT. This gives the protein CASSFLSRNTEAFF.

This chain joins TRBV5-8 and TRBJ1-2; D is unclear. Per germline, CDR1 SGHTS and CDR2 YDEGEE. The CDR3 spans 14 residues. The V end was cut by 0 bases, the J end by 6 bases, with 12 bases between. Here the CDR3 reads CASSLGADFHGYTF. CDR3 nucleotide sequence: TGTGCCAGCAGCTTGGGAGCGGATTTTCATGGCTACACCTTC.

The chain links TRBV7-9 to TRBJ1-4; 7 bases are a match to TRBD1. CDR1 and CDR2 (germline): SEHNR, FQNEAQ (reference sequence). With V trimmed by 4 bases and J by 8 bases, 10 bases remained unmatched. The CDR3 loop spans 15 amino acids. This chain's CDR3 is CASSWRGRLDEKLFF. Here the CDR3 DNA reads TGTGCCAGCAGCTGGAGGGGGCGCCTAGACGAAAAACTGTTTTTT.

The V and J genes are TRBV19 and TRBJ2-1; TRBD2 matches at 7 bases. V lost 7 bases, J lost 12 bases, and 18 bases stayed unmatched. CDR1 is LNHDA, CDR2 SQIVND, per germline (reference sequence). The CDR3 runs to 15 residues. The CDR3 DNA reads TGTGCCAGTAAGTCGGGCTGGAGGGACCCGGGGGGGCAGTTCTTC. Residues: CASKSGWRDPGGQFF.

The rearrangement uses TRBV4-2 and TRBJ1-6; TRBD1 might be the D (6 bases). CDR1 and CDR2 (germline): LGHNA, YNFKEQ. This CDR3 is 14 amino acids long. V shed 1 base and J shed 7 bases, with 8 bases lying between them. The CDR3 DNA reads TGTGCCAGCAGCCAAGCTACAGGGAATTCACCCCTCCACTTT. Encoded protein: CASSQATGNSPLHF.

This clone occurred a few times. The chain couples TRBV27 to TRBJ1-5, with 7 bases aligning to TRBD1. CDR1 and CDR2 (germline): MNHEY, SMNVEV (reference sequence). V dropped 4 bases and J dropped 6; count of bases not matched to a gene: 9. This CDR3 is built from 15 residues. This chain's CDR3 is CASSSGQPGSQPQHF. The CDR3 DNA reads TGTGCCAGCAGTTCGGGACAGCCAGGGAGTCAGCCCCAGCATTTT.

V and J are TRBV9 and TRBJ2-1, with D maybe TRBD2 (6 bases). Germline loops: CDR1 SGDLS, CDR2 YYNGEE. V was trimmed by 2 bases and J by 8 bases, leaving 17 bases between them. This CDR3 is built from 15 residues. The CDR3 sequence is CASSVSGAGGDEQFF. The CDR3 coding sequence is TGTGCCAGCAGCGTTTCCGGGGCCGGGGGAGATGAGCAGTTCTTC.